Below are 22 T cell receptor beta chains sequenced from a single sample in a study of T cells after yellow fever vaccination. TCRdb redid the calling of the 5' RACE reads with MiXCR, one entry per CDR3 protein. The sample yields 360,000 or so distinct CDR3 sequences, 11% seen once. Source: PBMCs, taken on the day of the first yellow fever vaccination. These receptors were taken from a man aged 18-30 years who received the YFV17D yellow fever vaccine.

The V and J genes are TRBV24-1 and TRBJ2-3; 10 positions match TRBD2. The V and J ends lost 0 bases and 3 bases, in that order; junction bases with no gene match: 5. The CDR3 sequence is 17 residues long. Germline CDR1 reads KGHDR; CDR2 reads SFDVKD. CDR3 nucleotide sequence: TGTGCCACCAGTGATTTGAGCGCTAGCGGGGGTACAGATACGCAGTATTTT. This sequence encodes CATSDLSASGGTDTQYF.

The chain links TRBV7-3 to TRBJ1-4; 7 bases line up with TRBD1. V lost 0 bases and J lost 6; bases outside the gene matches: 4. Germline CDR1 is SGHTA and CDR2 is FQGTGA. The CDR3 loop spans 15 amino acids. The DNA of the CDR3 is TGTGCCAGCAGCTTAACGAGGGGGCTTTATGAAAAACTGTTTTTT. This translates into CASSLTRGLYEKLFF.

The rearrangement uses TRBV5-6 and TRBJ2-5; 9 bases are a match to TRBD1. The CDR3 runs to 14 residues. With 4 bases clipped from V and 4 bases from J, the junction kept 5 bases outside the gene matches. The germline V gene encodes CDR1 SGHDT and CDR2 YYEEEE. The DNA for the CDR3 is TGTGCCAGCAGCCCGCCGGACAGGGGAGAGACCCAGTACTTC. The encoded protein is CASSPPDRGETQYF.

The chain employs TRBV12-3 or TRBV12-4 and TRBJ2-3; 9 bases are shared with TRBD2. Trimming took 6 bases from V and 2 from J; bases not matched to a gene: 6. This CDR3 is built from 15 residues. The CDR3 here is CASSRGLALTDTQYF. DNA for the CDR3: TGTGCCAGCAGCCGAGGACTAGCGCTCACAGATACGCAGTATTTT.

This clonotype showed up just a few times. The chain links TRBV25-1 to TRBJ1-2, with a weak D call TRBD1 (6 bases). Germline assignment: CDR1 MGHDK and CDR2 SYGVNS. Trimming left V 0 bases short and J 4 bases short, with 12 bases between. This CDR3 region has 15 residues. The CDR3 region has the DNA TGTGCCAGCAGTGAATATGGGGGCAGAGTCTATGGCTACACCTTC. This translates into CASSEYGGRVYGYTF.

The chain has TRBV27 and TRBJ2-2, with D unresolved. Looked up from germline, CDR1 is MNHEY and CDR2 is SMNVEV (reference sequence). The V gene lost 5 bases and the J gene lost 5 bases, with 9 bases spanning the gap. The CDR3 has 13 amino acids. The CDR3 region is CASSPGTTGELFF. CDR3 nucleotides: TGTGCCAGCAGTCCCGGTACAACCGGGGAGCTGTTTTTT.

This clonotype came up a few times. The genes are TRBV12-3 or TRBV12-4 and TRBJ2-3; 7 positions agree with TRBD2. The J segment lost 2 bases and the V segment lost 11 bases, leaving 10 bases of the junction unmatched. The CDR3 extends over 14 amino acids. CDR3 loop: CASRAGESTDTQYF. The CDR3, as DNA: TGTGCCTCCAGGGCGGGGGAGTCCACAGATACGCAGTATTTT.

The chain couples TRBV10-2 to TRBJ2-2; perhaps TRBD2 as D (7 bases). Germline V gene sequence: CDR1 WSHSY, CDR2 SAAADI. V was shortened by 8 bases and J by 1 base, with 17 bases between the two germline ends. The length of the CDR3 is 16 residues. The CDR3 region has the DNA TGCGCCAGCGCCTTTACTAGGGGGGGGAACACCGGGGAGCTGTTTTTT. This codes for CASAFTRGGNTGELFF.

The CDR3 DNA reads TGTGCCAGCAGCCTACCCCGGACGGGAGAAAAACTGTTTTTT. It yields the protein CASSLPRTGEKLFF. The V gene is TRBV6-1, the J gene TRBJ1-4, with D unresolved. Germline assignment: CDR1 MNHNS and CDR2 SASEGT. The length of the CDR3 is 14 residues. V gave up 6 bases and J gave up 8 bases, with 16 bases separating them.

The V call is TRBV7-2, the J call TRBJ1-4; D is unclear. The CDR3 has 13 residues. Germline CDR1 and CDR2: SGHTA and FQGNSA. V gave up 4 bases and J gave up 8 bases, with 11 bases separating them. CDR3 coding DNA: TGTGCCAGCAGCTCCCCAATACTGGAAAAACTGTTTTTT. It encodes CASSSPILEKLFF.

The chain employs TRBV29-1 and TRBJ2-7; either TRBD1 or TRBD2 may fit D (5 bases each). V was shortened by 7 bases and J by 3 bases, with 10 bases between the two germline ends. Germline V gene data show CDR1 as SQVTM and CDR2 as ANQGSEA. The length of the CDR3 is 11 residues. The CDR3 nucleotides are TGCAGCGCTGGGACGGACTACGAGCAGTACGTC. Encoded protein: CSAGTDYEQYV.

This chain connects TRBV4-2 to TRBJ2-2, with 12 positions matching TRBD2. Germline-derived CDR1 and CDR2 are LGHNA and YNFKEQ. CDR3 length: 16 amino acids. J gave up 6 bases and V 0 bases, and 2 bases lay outside the gene matches. The chain's CDR3 is CASSQEASGGAGELFF. Here the CDR3 DNA reads TGTGCCAGCAGCCAAGAGGCTAGCGGGGGGGCCGGGGAGCTGTTTTTT.

The rearrangement joins TRBV24-1 to TRBJ2-5; 12 bases are shared with TRBD1. Unmatched junction bases numbered 6, after V lost 3 bases and J lost 5 bases. Germline V lookup: CDR1 KGHDR, CDR2 SFDVKD. The CDR3 loop spans 16 amino acids. The CDR3 reads CATSDPGTGGGETQYF. Written as DNA, the CDR3 is TGTGCCACCAGTGATCCGGGGACAGGGGGCGGCGAGACCCAGTACTTC.

This clonotype appeared once. The chain couples TRBV27 to TRBJ2-6; D call uncertain. Germline CDR1 is MNHEY and CDR2 is SMNVEV (reference sequence). This CDR3 comprises 15 residues. V was trimmed by 8 bases and J by 0 bases, leaving 11 bases between them. In DNA form, the CDR3 reads TGTGCCAGCCGCGTTACATCCTCTGGGGCCAACGTCCTGACTTTC. It yields the protein CASRVTSSGANVLTF.

The rearrangement joins TRBV7-6 to TRBJ2-5; D not resolved. The CDR3 spans 14 residues. The ends were cut back, 2 bases at V and 3 bases at J, with 10 bases in the middle. CDR1 and CDR2 from the germline V gene are SGHVS and FNYEAQ. Here the CDR3 reads CASSLRVGKETQYF. CDR3 in DNA: TGTGCCAGCAGCTTAAGGGTTGGTAAAGAGACCCAGTACTTC.

As to this clonotype: A single base separates this from a much larger clone, so it may be a read error. V gene TRBV5-1 combines with J gene TRBJ2-1, with 11 nucleotides matching TRBD2. The V and J ends lost 4 bases and 2 bases, in that order; junction bases with no gene match: 2. Germline values: CDR1 SGHRS, CDR2 YFSETQ. The CDR3 has 15 residues. The CDR3 spells CASSAGLAAYNEQFF. For the CDR3, the DNA is TGCGCCAGCAGCGCGGGACTAGCGGCCTACAATGAGCAGTTCTTC.

This sequence joins TRBV15 and TRBJ1-2; D might be TRBD1 (6 bases). Germline CDR1 is LNHNV and CDR2 is YYDKDF (reference sequence). The CDR3 extends over 14 amino acids. V was trimmed by 6 bases and J by 7 bases, leaving 18 bases between them. The CDR3 DNA reads TGTGCCACCAGTATCCGAAGGGGGTCCCTTGGCTACACCTTC. Its translation: CATSIRRGSLGYTF.

V and J are TRBV5-1 and TRBJ2-1; D is possibly TRBD1 (5 bases). CDR1 SGHRS and CDR2 YFSETQ come from the germline V gene. The ends were cut back, 3 bases at V and 7 bases at J, with 11 bases in the middle. CDR3 length: 13 amino acids. CDR3 loop: CASSYNQGNEQFF. CDR3 bases: TGCGCCAGCAGCTATAACCAGGGAAATGAGCAGTTCTTC.

This clonotype has a handful of counts. This sequence joins TRBV3-1 and TRBJ2-1, with a weak D call TRBD1 (8 bases). Trimming stripped 1 base from V and 4 bases from J, with 20 bases between. Germline V gene sequence: CDR1 LGHDT, CDR2 YNNKEL (reference sequence). CDR3 length equals 18 residues. DNA for the CDR3: TGTGCCAGCAGCCAAGGGGGGGGAGGACAGGGATCATACAATGAGCAGTTCTTC. It specifies CASSQGGGGQGSYNEQFF.

In this sample, this clonotype turned up a few times. CDR3: CASILQGKGTGELFF. For the CDR3, the DNA is TGTGCCAGCATCCTGCAGGGGAAGGGAACCGGGGAGCTGTTTTTT. The chain joins TRBV5-8 to TRBJ2-2; a possible D gene is TRBD1 (6 bases). The ends were cut back, 6 bases at V and 5 bases at J, with 17 bases in the middle. The germline V gene encodes CDR1 SGHTS and CDR2 YDEGEE. There are 15 residues in the CDR3.

The chain links TRBV12-3 or TRBV12-4 to TRBJ2-5; D unresolved. The CDR3 covers 13 residues. Deletions cut 4 bases from V and 2 bases from J, with 8 bases between. The CDR3 loop is CASSSFPQETQYF. The CDR3 DNA is TGTGCCAGCAGTTCTTTTCCTCAAGAGACCCAGTACTTC.

This clonotype was recorded a few times. This sequence joins TRBV7-9 and TRBJ2-7, with no clear D. Germline-derived CDR1 and CDR2 are SEHNR and FQNEAQ (reference sequence). CDR3 length: 13 amino acids. With 1 base removed from V and 2 bases from J, the gap between germline ends came to 6 bases. DNA of the CDR3: TGTGCCAGCAGCTTAGGCGATACCTACGAGCAGTACGTC. This codes for CASSLGDTYEQYV.